These 25 T cell receptor beta chains came from one sample sequenced in a study of molecular identifiers for immune sequencing clone quantification. TCRdb analysed the PCR reads with MiXCR anew, one entry per CDR3 protein. The profile shows over 70,000 distinct CDR3 sequences, more than 20% of them singletons. Sequenced sample: naive CD8+ T cells from blood, with Jurkat cell RNA spiked in. Sample subset: FACS-sorted CD8+CD4-CCR7+CD45RA+ naive T cells. The receptors here all came from a human donor in good health. Some libraries in this study had Jurkat cell RNA spiked in.

This clonotype was detected ten times or more. The chain employs TRBV4-1 and TRBJ2-2, with D maybe TRBD2 (6 bases). The ends were cut back, 1 base at V and 7 bases at J, with 13 bases in the middle. CDR1 is MGHRA, CDR2 YSYEKL, per germline. This CDR3 contains 15 residues. As DNA, the CDR3 is TGCGCCAGCAGCCAAGTCAAGGGGAGGAACGGGGAGCTGTTTTTT. Amino acid sequence: CASSQVKGRNGELFF.

The sample holds many counts of this clonotype. The rearrangement uses TRBV2 and TRBJ1-4; D is uncertain. The CDR3 runs 15 residues. Germline-derived CDR1 and CDR2 are SNHLY and FYNNEI. V was clipped by 5 bases and J by 0 bases, with 10 bases between them. CDR3 protein: CASSQYTATNEKLFF. CDR3 DNA: TGTGCCAGCAGTCAATACACTGCAACTAATGAAAAACTGTTTTTT. Using reference TRBV2 and TRBJ1-4 for the parts outside the CDR3, the full variable domain is EPEVTQTPSHQVTQMGQEVILRCVPISNHLYFYWYRQILGQKVEFLVSFYNNEISEKSEIFDDQFSVERPDGSNFTLKIRSTKLEDSAMYFCASSQYTATNEKLFFGSGTQLSVL.

This clonotype was counted only a few times. CDR3 protein: CASSLGGRQGGRETQYF. The CDR3 bases are TGTGCCAGCAGCTTAGGAGGCCGACAAGGGGGGAGGGAGACCCAGTACTTC. The chain couples TRBV7-6 to TRBJ2-5; D possibly uses TRBD1 or TRBD2 (6 bases each). Germline V CDR1 and CDR2: SGHVS, FNYEAQ. The CDR3 totals 17 residues. V shed 1 base and J shed 5 bases, with 20 bases lying between them.

This clonotype showed up just a few times. The chain recombines TRBV2 with TRBJ2-1, with D perhaps assigned TRBD1 or TRBD2 (5 bases each). Germline loops: CDR1 SNHLY, CDR2 FYNNEI. Between the trimmed V and J ends, which lost 6 bases and 2 bases, there was a span of 17 bases. CDR3 length: 16 amino acids. CDR3: CASSPWGSAAYNEQFF. DNA for the CDR3: TGTGCCAGCAGCCCGTGGGGGTCGGCGGCCTACAATGAGCAGTTCTTC. The full variable domain, completed using reference TRBV2 and TRBJ2-1, is EPEVTQTPSHQVTQMGQEVILRCVPISNHLYFYWYRQILGQKVEFLVSFYNNEISEKSEIFDDQFSVERPDGSNFTLKIRSTKLEDSAMYFCASSPWGSAAYNEQFFGPGTRLTVL.

The V call is TRBV5-1, the J call TRBJ2-4, with D perhaps given as TRBD1 or TRBD2 (5 bases each). V was cut by 0 bases and J by 7 bases, with 5 bases left in between. The V gene's germline CDR1 is SGHRS and CDR2 YFSETQ. The CDR3 is made up of 12 amino acids. CDR3 sequence reads: CASSLGGNIQYF. The CDR3 nucleotides are TGCGCCAGCAGCTTGGGGGGGAACATTCAGTACTTC.

This clonotype has more than one count but fewer than ten. This chain connects TRBV30 to TRBJ2-1; D is possibly TRBD1 (6 bases). The V gene's germline CDR1 is GTSNPN and CDR2 SVGIG (reference sequence). The CDR3 covers 11 residues. V gave up 5 bases and J gave up 4 bases, with 6 bases separating them. As DNA, the CDR3 is TGTGCCTGGGGACAGTACAATGAGCAGTTCTTC. This encodes CAWGQYNEQFF.

This clonotype was counted at least ten times. The rearrangement uses TRBV19 and TRBJ1-1; D perhaps matches TRBD1 (5 bases). CDR3 length equals 14 residues. CDR1 is LNHDA, CDR2 SQIVND, per germline (reference sequence). Between the trimmed V and J ends, which lost 3 bases and 4 bases, there was a span of 12 bases. The CDR3 here is CASSMAGLTTEAFF. The CDR3 DNA is TGTGCCAGTAGTATGGCAGGGCTTACCACTGAAGCTTTCTTT.

A word on this clonotype: A read error may produce the germline difference seen at one junction end. This chain links TRBV30 with TRBJ1-1; D is possibly TRBD1 (5 bases). Germline CDR1 is GTSNPN and CDR2 is SVGIG (reference sequence). The CDR3 length is 16 residues. CDR3: CAWWPTGHVYWTAAFF. CDR3 DNA sequence: TGTGCCTGGTGGCCCACTGGACACGTGTATTGGACTGCAGCTTTCTTT. The complete variable domain, with remaining parts taken from reference TRBV30 and TRBJ1-1, reads SQTIHQWPATLVQPVGSPLSLECTVEGTSNPNLYWYRQAAGRGLQLLFYSVGIGQISSEVPQNLSASRPQDRQFILSSKKLLLSDSGFYLCAWWPTGHVYWTAAFFGQGTRLTVV.

This clonotype was found a few times. This chain uses TRBV6-2 or TRBV6-3 with TRBJ2-3, with 8 bases matching TRBD2. The trim removed 0 bases at V and 3 bases at J, leaving 8 bases unmatched. CDR3 size: 17 residues. CDR1 MNHEY and CDR2 SVGEGT come from the germline V gene. The CDR3 DNA follows: TGTGCCAGCAGTTACTCCGTCTCGGGGGGGCCGACAGATACGCAGTATTTT. Amino acids: CASSYSVSGGPTDTQYF.

This clonotype was counted many times. The V gene is TRBV7-9, the J gene TRBJ2-5; D tentatively reads TRBD1 or TRBD2 (6 bases each). CDR1 SEHNR and CDR2 FQNEAQ come from the germline V gene (reference sequence). The CDR3 runs 15 residues. The V and J ends lost 4 bases and 3 bases respectively, with 15 bases between them. The CDR3 DNA is TGTGCCAGCAGCTCCTTGGGGGGCAGAGAAGAGACCCAGTACTTC. Translating gives CASSSLGGREETQYF.

This clonotype was seen ten or more times. This chain connects TRBV11-2 to TRBJ2-3; 8 positions agree with TRBD2. Per germline, CDR1 SGHAT and CDR2 FQNNGV. This CDR3 spans 17 amino acids. J gave up 2 bases and V 5 bases, and 12 bases lay outside the gene matches. CDR3 residues: CASSTGGTLPFTDTQYF. CDR3 coding DNA: TGTGCCAGCAGCACGGGGGGGACTCTTCCCTTCACAGATACGCAGTATTTT.

This clonotype was found a few times. A much larger clone sits a single nucleotide away, making a read error possible. Here the CDR3 omits its conserved ending phenylalanine or tryptophan, so a read error is the likely source. The chain is built from TRBV9 and TRBJ2-6; D is unclear. Germline CDR1 is SGDLS and CDR2 is YYNGEE. V was trimmed by 1 base and J by 1 base, leaving 12 bases between them. CDR3 size: 17 residues. CDR3 nucleotides: TGTGCCAGCAGCGTATGGGTTGGCCCATCTGGGGCCAACGTCCTGACTCTC. Its translation is CASSVWVGPSGANVLTL.

This clonotype was observed a handful of times. J is TRBJ1-2 and V is TRBV29-1; 7 nucleotides align to TRBD1. Germline V gene data show CDR1 as SQVTM and CDR2 as ANQGSEA. The V and J ends lost 4 bases and 7 bases, in that order; junction bases with no gene match: 15. The CDR3 sequence is 15 residues long. This CDR3 is CSVGPSQGGMGGYTF. CDR3 DNA sequence: TGCAGCGTTGGTCCCAGTCAGGGGGGCATGGGTGGCTACACCTTC.

The gene calls are TRBV27 and TRBJ2-7; D gene unclear. The CDR3 length is 14 residues. Trimming shortened V by 0 bases and J by 0 bases, and 6 bases separated the two germline ends. Looked up from germline, CDR1 is MNHEY and CDR2 is SMNVEV (reference sequence). CDR3 nucleotides: TGTGCCAGCAGTTTATCGGCGGCCTCCTACGAGCAGTACTTC. Its translation: CASSLSAASYEQYF.

Only a few counts were recorded for this clonotype. This chain joins TRBV7-9 and TRBJ2-2; the D is unclear. Trimming left V 4 bases short and J 0 bases short, with 6 bases between. This CDR3 region has 14 residues. In germline, CDR1 is SEHNR, CDR2 FQNEAQ (reference sequence). In DNA form, the CDR3 reads TGTGCCAGCAGCTCCCCCACGAACACCGGGGAGCTGTTTTTT. This codes for CASSSPTNTGELFF. The full variable domain, in which reference TRBV7-9 and TRBJ2-2 provide the parts outside the CDR3, is DTGVSQNPRHKITKRGQNVTFRCDPISEHNRLYWYRQTLGQGPEFLTYFQNEAQLEKSRLLSDRFSAERPKGSFSTLEIQRTEQGDSAMYLCASSSPTNTGELFFGEGSRLTVL.

In its sample, this clonotype was seen many times. The chain employs TRBV13 and TRBJ2-7; 9 bases agree with TRBD1. This CDR3 has 14 residues. V lost 4 bases and J lost 7; bases outside the gene matches: 8. Germline V gene data show CDR1 as PRHDT and CDR2 as FYEKMQ (reference sequence). DNA for the CDR3: TGTGCCAGCAGCTCTGAACAGGGGGCGCGTGAGCAGTACTTC. Protein: CASSSEQGAREQYF.

J is TRBJ2-7 and V is TRBV10-1, with D perhaps assigned TRBD1 or TRBD2 (5 bases each). The germline gives CDR1 WNHNN, CDR2 SYGVQD (reference sequence). The CDR3 totals 15 residues. V shed 5 bases and J shed 2 bases, with 16 bases lying between them. DNA of the CDR3: TGCGCCAGCAGTCAAGCCCGGGACGGCACCTACGAGCAGTACTTC. It encodes CASSQARDGTYEQYF.

This rearrangement joins TRBV10-3 to TRBJ2-5; 8 nucleotides match TRBD2. There are 14 residues in the CDR3. V was clipped by 6 bases and J by 2 bases; unmatched bases: 5. CDR1 and CDR2 (germline): ENHRY, SYGVKD. CDR3 residues: CAISSGGGQETQYF. CDR3 DNA: TGTGCCATCAGCTCAGGCGGGGGGCAAGAGACCCAGTACTTC.

The chain is built from TRBV28 and TRBJ1-6, with D tentatively TRBD1 (6 bases). V was cut by 5 bases and J by 8 bases, with 16 bases left in between. The germline V gene has CDR1 MDHEN and CDR2 SYDVKM. The CDR3 contains 15 residues. The CDR3 DNA sequence: TGTGCCAGCAGTCTCGAGGCGGGGGGCGATTCACCCCTCCACTTT. It specifies CASSLEAGGDSPLHF.

In regard to this clonotype: With a much larger clone just one base away, this may be a read error. CDR3 nucleotides: TGCAACGTTGAAGCTCCTAGCGGGAGTAGATACGAGCAGTACTTC. Translating gives CNVEAPSGSRYEQYF. This rearrangement joins TRBV29-1 to TRBJ2-7; TRBD2 matches at 10 bases. Per germline, CDR1 SQVTM and CDR2 ANQGSEA. The CDR3 is 15 residues long.

In regard to this clonotype: With a much larger clone just one base away, this may be a read error. The V and J genes are TRBV5-1 and TRBJ1-1; D gene ambiguous. The V end lost 3 bases, the J end lost 7 bases, and 10 bases lay between the germline ends. The germline V gene encodes CDR1 SGHRS and CDR2 YFSETQ. This CDR3 has 12 residues. CDR3 protein: CASSSLGNEAFF. The CDR3 nucleotides read TGCGCCAGCAGCTCGTTAGGGAATGAAGCTTTCTTT.

Regarding this clonotype: A read error may produce the germline difference seen at one junction end. This chain's CDR3 is CASSQESGGTDYGQYF. CDR3 nucleotide sequence: TGCGCCAGCAGCCAAGAATCAGGGGGGACAGACTACGGGCAGTACTTC. The chain employs TRBV4-3 and TRBJ2-7, with TRBD1 as a possible D gene (7 bases). The CDR3 runs 16 residues. Germline V gene data show CDR1 as LGHNA and CDR2 as YSLEER.

Many counts were recorded for this clonotype. The genes are TRBV5-1 and TRBJ2-1, with D unresolved. Per germline, CDR1 SGHRS and CDR2 YFSETQ. The CDR3 extends over 14 amino acids. V was trimmed by 2 bases and J by 9 bases, leaving 15 bases between them. This CDR3 is CASSFVALDAEQFF. As DNA, the CDR3 is TGCGCCAGCAGCTTCGTTGCCTTGGATGCTGAGCAGTTCTTC.

CDR3 nucleotides: TGCGCCAGCAGCCAAGATTGGGCAGGGGCCCTACCCTATGGCTACACCTTC. Translating gives CASSQDWAGALPYGYTF. The chain recombines TRBV4-1 with TRBJ1-2, with D tentatively TRBD1 (6 bases). The germline CDR1 and CDR2 sequences are MGHRA and YSYEKL. V was cut by 0 bases and J by 4 bases, with 18 bases left in between. The CDR3 is made up of 17 amino acids.

This clonotype was picked up many times. This rearrangement joins TRBV4-3 to TRBJ2-3; no clear D gene. The germline CDR1 and CDR2 sequences are LGHNA and YSLEER. This CDR3 is built from 14 residues. With 0 bases removed from V and 2 bases from J, the gap between germline ends came to 6 bases. In nucleotides, the CDR3 is TGCGCCAGCAGCCAAGACCTATCCACAGATACGCAGTATTTT. This codes for CASSQDLSTDTQYF.